This entry lists 10 T cell receptor beta chains sequenced from one sample in a study of a mutant IDH1 vaccine in newly diagnosed glioma. The protocol was immunoSEQ multiplex PCR, while the TCRdb copy is restricted to in-frame clones and leaves out a portion. The table includes some 90,000 clones, about four fifths detected once. This sample's time point: baseline, week 1 (first vaccination visit). This sample's treatment: pre-vaccination baseline after standard-of-care therapy. This specimen consisted of PBMCs, obtained from a glioma patient treated with radiotherapy, temozolomide or both. The receptors stem from a middle-aged man with glioma. Some clones in this sample may be carry-over from other donors' samples.

This clone was seen just once. The CDR3 nucleotides read TGTGCCAGTAGTATTACCTCCTCCTACACCGGGGAGCTGTTTTTT. Its protein is CASSITSSYTGELFF. The chain has TRBV19 and TRBJ2-2; D is undetermined. The CDR3 is made up of 15 amino acids. Germline assignment: CDR1 LNHDA and CDR2 SQIVND (reference sequence). V was trimmed by 3 bases and J by 3 bases, leaving 11 bases between them.

V gene TRBV30 combines with J gene TRBJ1-4; the D gene is possibly TRBD1 (6 bases). V dropped 8 bases and J dropped 8 bases, with 18 bases sitting between them. The germline gives CDR1 GTSNPN, CDR2 SVGIG (reference sequence). This CDR3 comprises 13 residues. CDR3 protein: CAGNTGNGEKLFF. The CDR3 nucleotides read TGTGCCGGAAATACAGGGAATGGGGAAAAACTGTTTTTT.

The genes are TRBV27 and TRBJ1-5, with D possibly being TRBD1 (6 bases). With 5 bases removed from V and 3 bases from J, the gap between germline ends came to 14 bases. CDR1 and CDR2 (germline): MNHEY, SMNVEV (reference sequence). This CDR3 has 15 amino acids. Here the CDR3 reads CASSTGGRPNQPQHF. CDR3 sequence (DNA): TGTGCCAGCAGTACGGGGGGCAGACCCAATCAGCCCCAGCATTTT.

The V gene is TRBV5-8, the J gene TRBJ2-7; TRBD2 might be the D (6 bases). The V end lost 0 bases, the J end lost 3 bases, and 10 bases lay between the germline ends. CDR1 is SGHTS and CDR2 is YDEGEE in the germline V gene. CDR3 length: 14 residues. The CDR3 bases are TGTGCCAGCAGCTTGGCTGGCGGGAACTACGAGCAGTACTTC. Its translation is CASSLAGGNYEQYF.

CDR3 coding DNA: TGTGCCAGCGGACTAGCGGGGGGGTTCCACGAGCAGTACTTC. It yields the protein CASGLAGGFHEQYF. The chain links TRBV10-3 to TRBJ2-7; 15 bases are shared with TRBD2. This CDR3 has 14 residues. V was clipped by 10 bases and J by 5 bases; unmatched bases: 6. The V gene's germline CDR1 is ENHRY and CDR2 SYGVKD.

V gene TRBV7-9 combines with J gene TRBJ2-5; D remains ambiguous. V was cut by 5 bases and J by 5 bases, with 9 bases left in between. The CDR3 totals 12 residues. Germline assignment: CDR1 SEHNR and CDR2 FQNEAQ (reference sequence). CDR3 region: CASSPPRETQYF. CDR3 nucleotides: TGTGCCAGCAGCCCCCCCCGGGAGACCCAGTACTTC.

This clone has just one count. The CDR3 is CASSSPQLANYGYTF. As DNA, the CDR3 is TGTGCCAGCAGCTCCCCCCAACTTGCTAACTATGGCTACACCTTC. This chain uses TRBV5-6 with TRBJ1-2; D is unresolved. Germline V gene data show CDR1 as SGHDT and CDR2 as YYEEEE. V was trimmed by 3 bases and J by 0 bases, leaving 12 bases between them. The CDR3 covers 15 residues. Full variable domain (outside the CDR3, taken from reference TRBV5-6 and TRBJ1-2): DAGVTQSPTHLIKTRGQQVTLRCSPKSGHDTVSWYQQALGQGPQFIFQYYEEEERQRGNFPDRFSGHQFPNYSSELNVNALLLGDSALYLCASSSPQLANYGYTFGSGTRLTVV.

This sequence joins TRBV5-5 and TRBJ1-2; 7 bases agree with TRBD1. This CDR3 contains 13 residues. Germline V gene lookup returns CDR1 SGHKS and CDR2 YYEKEE (reference sequence). After removal of 3 bases from V and 6 bases from J, the junction contained 5 bases not matched to a gene. This CDR3 reads CASSYIDRDGYTF. In DNA form, the CDR3 reads TGTGCCAGCAGCTACATTGACAGGGATGGCTACACCTTC.

The CDR3 region is CASSQGGHQETQYF. CDR3 coding DNA: TGTGCCAGCAGCCAAGGGGGGCACCAAGAGACCCAGTACTTC. The rearrangement links TRBV14 to TRBJ2-5, with D maybe TRBD1 (6 bases). V was pared by 1 base and J by 0 bases, with 6 bases between. CDR1 is SGHDN, CDR2 FVKESK, per germline. The CDR3 runs to 14 residues.

A single count supports this clone. The rearrangement joins TRBV4-1 to TRBJ1-2; D gene unclear. V was pared by 5 bases and J by 0 bases, with 16 bases between. The V gene's germline CDR1 is MGHRA and CDR2 YSYEKL. The CDR3 spans 16 residues. Here the CDR3 reads CASSGRGQEANYGYTF. The CDR3 DNA reads TGCGCCAGCAGCGGAAGAGGGCAGGAAGCTAACTATGGCTACACCTTC.